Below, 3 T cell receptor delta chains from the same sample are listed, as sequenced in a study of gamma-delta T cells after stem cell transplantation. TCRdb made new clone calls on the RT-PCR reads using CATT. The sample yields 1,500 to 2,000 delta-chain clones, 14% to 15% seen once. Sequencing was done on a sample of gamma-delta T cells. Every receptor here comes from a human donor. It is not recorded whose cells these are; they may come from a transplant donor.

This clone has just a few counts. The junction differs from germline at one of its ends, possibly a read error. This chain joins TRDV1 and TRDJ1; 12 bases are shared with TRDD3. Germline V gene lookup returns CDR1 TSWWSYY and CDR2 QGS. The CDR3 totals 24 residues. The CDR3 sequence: CAIGEKAGRTTSTGGYRVADKLIF. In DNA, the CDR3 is TGTGCTATTGGGGAAAAGGCGGGACGTACTACCAGTACTGGGGGATACCGGGTCGCCGATAAACTCATCTTT.

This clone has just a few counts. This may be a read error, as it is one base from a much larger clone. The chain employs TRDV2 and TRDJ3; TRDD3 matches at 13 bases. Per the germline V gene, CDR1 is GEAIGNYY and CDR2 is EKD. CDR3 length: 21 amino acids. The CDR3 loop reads CACDNSTGGYASSCDTRQMFF. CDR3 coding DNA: TGTGCCTGTGACAACAGTACTGGGGGATACGCGAGCTCCTGTGACACCCGACAGATGTTTTTC.

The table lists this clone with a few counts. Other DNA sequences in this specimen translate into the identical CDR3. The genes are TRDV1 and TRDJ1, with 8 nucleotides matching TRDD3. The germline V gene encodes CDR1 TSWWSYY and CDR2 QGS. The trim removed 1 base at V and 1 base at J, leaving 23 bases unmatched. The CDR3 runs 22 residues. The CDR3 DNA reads TGTGCTCTTGGGGAACGACACCGGTGGGGGATGTCTGCTCCTTACTGCACCGATAAACTCATCTTT. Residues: CALGERHRWGMSAPYCTDKLIF.